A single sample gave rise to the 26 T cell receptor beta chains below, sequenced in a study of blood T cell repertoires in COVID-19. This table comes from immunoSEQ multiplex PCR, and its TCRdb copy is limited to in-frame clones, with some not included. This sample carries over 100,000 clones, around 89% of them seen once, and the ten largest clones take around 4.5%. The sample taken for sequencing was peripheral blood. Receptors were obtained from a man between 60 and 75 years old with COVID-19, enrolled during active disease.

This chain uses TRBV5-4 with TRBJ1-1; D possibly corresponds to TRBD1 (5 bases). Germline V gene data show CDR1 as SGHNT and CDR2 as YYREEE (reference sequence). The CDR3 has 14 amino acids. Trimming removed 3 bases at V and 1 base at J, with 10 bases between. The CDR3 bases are TGTGCCAGCAGCTCATTTCAGGGGAACACTGAAGCTTTCTTT. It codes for CASSSFQGNTEAFF.

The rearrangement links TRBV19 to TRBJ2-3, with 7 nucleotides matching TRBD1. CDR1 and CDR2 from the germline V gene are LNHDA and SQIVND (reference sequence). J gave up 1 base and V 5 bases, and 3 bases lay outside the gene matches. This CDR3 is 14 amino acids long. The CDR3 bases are TGTGCCAGTAGTCAGGACAGGCGCACAGATACGCAGTATTTT. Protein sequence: CASSQDRRTDTQYF.

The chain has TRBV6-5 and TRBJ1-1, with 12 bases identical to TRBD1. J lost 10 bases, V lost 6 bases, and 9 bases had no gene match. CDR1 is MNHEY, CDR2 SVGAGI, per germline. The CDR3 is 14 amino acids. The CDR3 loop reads CASSPLGQGARAFF. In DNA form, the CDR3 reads TGTGCCAGCAGCCCCCTGGGACAGGGGGCGCGAGCTTTCTTT.

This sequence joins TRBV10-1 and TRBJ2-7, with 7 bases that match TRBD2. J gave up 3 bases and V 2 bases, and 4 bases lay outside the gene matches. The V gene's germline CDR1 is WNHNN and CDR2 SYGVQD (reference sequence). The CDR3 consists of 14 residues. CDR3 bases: TGCGCCAGCAGTGAGGTTTCTAGCGGCTACGAGCAGTACTTC. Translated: CASSEVSSGYEQYF.

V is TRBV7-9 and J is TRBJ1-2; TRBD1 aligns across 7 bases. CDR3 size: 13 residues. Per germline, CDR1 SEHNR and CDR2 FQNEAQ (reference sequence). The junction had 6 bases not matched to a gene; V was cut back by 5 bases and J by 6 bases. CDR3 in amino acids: CASSQGQSNGYTF. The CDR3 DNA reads TGTGCCAGCAGCCAGGGACAGTCAAATGGCTACACCTTC.

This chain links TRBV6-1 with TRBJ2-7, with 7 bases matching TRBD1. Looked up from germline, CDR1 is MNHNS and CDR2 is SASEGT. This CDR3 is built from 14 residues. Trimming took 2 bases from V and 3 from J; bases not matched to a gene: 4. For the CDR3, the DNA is TGTGCCAGCAGTGAAACCGGGACAGTCTACGAGCAGTACTTC. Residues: CASSETGTVYEQYF.

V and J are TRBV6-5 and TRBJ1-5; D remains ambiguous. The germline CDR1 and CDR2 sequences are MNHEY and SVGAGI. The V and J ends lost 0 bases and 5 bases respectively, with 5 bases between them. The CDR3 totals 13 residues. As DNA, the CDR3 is TGTGCCAGCAGTTACTCCGGTCATCAGCCCCAGCATTTT. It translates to CASSYSGHQPQHF.

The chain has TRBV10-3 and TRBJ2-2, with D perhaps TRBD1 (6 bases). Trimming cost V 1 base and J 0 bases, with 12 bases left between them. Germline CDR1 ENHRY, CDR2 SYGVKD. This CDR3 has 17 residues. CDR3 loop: CAISEFGGQTNTGELFF. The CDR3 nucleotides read TGTGCCATCAGTGAGTTTGGGGGCCAAACGAACACCGGGGAGCTGTTTTTT.

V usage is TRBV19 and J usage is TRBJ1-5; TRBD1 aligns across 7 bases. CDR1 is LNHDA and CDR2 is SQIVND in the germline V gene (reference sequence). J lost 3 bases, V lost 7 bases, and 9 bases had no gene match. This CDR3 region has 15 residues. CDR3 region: CASTVNRGPNQPQHF. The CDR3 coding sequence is TGTGCCAGTACCGTAAACAGGGGCCCCAATCAGCCCCAGCATTTT.

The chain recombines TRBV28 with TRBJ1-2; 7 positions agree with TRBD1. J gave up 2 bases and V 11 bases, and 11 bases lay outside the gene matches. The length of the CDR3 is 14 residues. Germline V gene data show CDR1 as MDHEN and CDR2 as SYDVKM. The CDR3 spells CASRQGRQNYGYTF. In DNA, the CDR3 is TGTGCCTCTAGACAGGGACGCCAAAACTATGGCTACACCTTC.

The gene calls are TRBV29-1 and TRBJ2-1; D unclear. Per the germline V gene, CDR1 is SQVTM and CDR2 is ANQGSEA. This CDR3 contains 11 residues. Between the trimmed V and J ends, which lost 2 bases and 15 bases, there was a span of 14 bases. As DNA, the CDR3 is TGCAGCGTTGAATTTCTGGCCGTCGCGTTCTTC. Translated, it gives CSVEFLAVAFF.

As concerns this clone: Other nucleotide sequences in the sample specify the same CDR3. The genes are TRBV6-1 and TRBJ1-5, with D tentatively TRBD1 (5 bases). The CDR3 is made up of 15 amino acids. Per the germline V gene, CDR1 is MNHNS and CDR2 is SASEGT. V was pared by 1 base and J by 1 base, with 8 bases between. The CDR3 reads CASSEGGGSNQPQHF. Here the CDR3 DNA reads TGTGCCAGCAGTGAAGGGGGCGGCAGCAATCAGCCCCAGCATTTT.

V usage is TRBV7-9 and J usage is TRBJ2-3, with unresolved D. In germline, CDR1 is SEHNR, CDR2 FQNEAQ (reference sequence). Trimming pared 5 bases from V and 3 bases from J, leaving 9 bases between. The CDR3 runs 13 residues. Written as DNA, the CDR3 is TGTGCCAGCAGCCCGCCGGTAACAGATACGCAGTATTTT. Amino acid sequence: CASSPPVTDTQYF. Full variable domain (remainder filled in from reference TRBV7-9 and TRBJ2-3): DTGVSQNPRHKITKRGQNVTFRCDPISEHNRLYWYRQTLGQGPEFLTYFQNEAQLEKSRLLSDRFSAERPKGSFSTLEIQRTEQGDSAMYLCASSPPVTDTQYFGPGTRLTVL.

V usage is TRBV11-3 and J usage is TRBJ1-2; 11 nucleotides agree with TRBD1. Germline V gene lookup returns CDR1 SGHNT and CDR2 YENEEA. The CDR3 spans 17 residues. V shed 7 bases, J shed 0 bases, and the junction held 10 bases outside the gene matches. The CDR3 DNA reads TGTGCCAGCACCGACCGGGACAGGGGGAAAGCTAACTATGGCTACACCTTC. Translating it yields CASTDRDRGKANYGYTF.

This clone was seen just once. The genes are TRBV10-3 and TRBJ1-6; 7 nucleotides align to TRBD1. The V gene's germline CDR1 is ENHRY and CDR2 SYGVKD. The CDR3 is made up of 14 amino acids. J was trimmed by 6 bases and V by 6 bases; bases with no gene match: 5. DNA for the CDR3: TGTGCCATCAGCCCGGGACAGACTAATTCACCCCTCCACTTT. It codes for CAISPGQTNSPLHF.

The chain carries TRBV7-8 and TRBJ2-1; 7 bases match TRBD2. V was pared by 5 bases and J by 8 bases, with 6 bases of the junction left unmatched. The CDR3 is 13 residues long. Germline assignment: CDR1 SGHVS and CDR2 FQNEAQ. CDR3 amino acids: CASSLTSRYEQFF. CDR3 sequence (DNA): TGTGCCAGCAGCCTGACTAGCAGGTATGAGCAGTTCTTC.

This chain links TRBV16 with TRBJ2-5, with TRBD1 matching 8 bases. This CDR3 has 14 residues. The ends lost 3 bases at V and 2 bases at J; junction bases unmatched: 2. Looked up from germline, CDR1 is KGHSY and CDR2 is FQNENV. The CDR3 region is CASSHRDRQETQYF. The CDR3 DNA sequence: TGTGCCAGCAGCCACCGGGACAGGCAAGAGACCCAGTACTTC.

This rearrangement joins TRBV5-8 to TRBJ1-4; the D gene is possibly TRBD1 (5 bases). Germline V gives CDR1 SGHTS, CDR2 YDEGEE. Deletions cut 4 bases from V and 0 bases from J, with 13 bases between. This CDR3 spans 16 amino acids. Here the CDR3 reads CASSLGGEPTNEKLFF. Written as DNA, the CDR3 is TGTGCCAGCAGCCTGGGGGGAGAACCAACTAATGAAAAACTGTTTTTT.

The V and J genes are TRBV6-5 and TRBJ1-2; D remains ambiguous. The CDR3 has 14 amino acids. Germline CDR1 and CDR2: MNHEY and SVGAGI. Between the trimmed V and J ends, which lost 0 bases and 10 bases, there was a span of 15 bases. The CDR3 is CASSYSTGVLDYTF. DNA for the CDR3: TGTGCCAGCAGTTACTCGACCGGGGTGCTTGACTACACCTTC.

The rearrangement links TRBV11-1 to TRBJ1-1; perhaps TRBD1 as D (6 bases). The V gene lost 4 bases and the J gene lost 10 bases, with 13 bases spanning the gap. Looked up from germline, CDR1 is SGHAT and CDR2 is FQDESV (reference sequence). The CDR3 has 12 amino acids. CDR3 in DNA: TGTGCCAGCAGCTCGCAGGGGATTGGAGCTTTCTTT. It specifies CASSSQGIGAFF.

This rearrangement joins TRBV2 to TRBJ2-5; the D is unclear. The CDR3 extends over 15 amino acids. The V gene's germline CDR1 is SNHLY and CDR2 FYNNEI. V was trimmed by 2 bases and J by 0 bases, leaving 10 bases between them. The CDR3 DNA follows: TGTGCCAGCAGTGAAAGCTACCGGTACCAAGAGACCCAGTACTTC. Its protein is CASSESYRYQETQYF. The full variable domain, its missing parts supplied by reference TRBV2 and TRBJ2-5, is EPEVTQTPSHQVTQMGQEVILRCVPISNHLYFYWYRQILGQKVEFLVSFYNNEISEKSEIFDDQFSVERPDGSNFTLKIRSTKLEDSAMYFCASSESYRYQETQYFGPGTRLLVL.

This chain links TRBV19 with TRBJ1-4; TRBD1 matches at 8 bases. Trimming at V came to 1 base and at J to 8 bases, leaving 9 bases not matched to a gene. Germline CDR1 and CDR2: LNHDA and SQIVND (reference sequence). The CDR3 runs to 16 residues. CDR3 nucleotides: TGTGCCAGTAGTATAGGGACAGGGTTTAGGTACGAAAAACTGTTTTTT. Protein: CASSIGTGFRYEKLFF.

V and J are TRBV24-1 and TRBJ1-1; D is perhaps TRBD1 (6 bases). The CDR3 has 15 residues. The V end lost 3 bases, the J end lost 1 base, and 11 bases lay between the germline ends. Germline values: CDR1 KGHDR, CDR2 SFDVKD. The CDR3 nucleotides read TGTGCCACCAGTGATGGGACAAAATCGAACACTGAAGCTTTCTTT. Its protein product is CATSDGTKSNTEAFF.

The CDR3 protein is CATSRDIKGREQYF. CDR3 coding DNA: TGTGCCACCAGCAGAGATATAAAGGGGCGGGAGCAGTACTTC. The chain combines TRBV15 with TRBJ2-7; a possible D gene is TRBD1 (5 bases). CDR1 and CDR2 from the germline V gene are LNHNV and YYDKDF (reference sequence). Trimming pared 0 bases from V and 7 bases from J, leaving 13 bases between. This CDR3 is 14 amino acids long.

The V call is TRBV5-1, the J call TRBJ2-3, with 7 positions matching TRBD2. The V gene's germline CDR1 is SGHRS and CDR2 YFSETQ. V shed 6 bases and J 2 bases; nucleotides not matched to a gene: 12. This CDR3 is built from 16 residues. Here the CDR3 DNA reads TGCGCCAGCAAGGACCGGAGCGGGACCTACACAGATACGCAGTATTTT. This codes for CASKDRSGTYTDTQYF.

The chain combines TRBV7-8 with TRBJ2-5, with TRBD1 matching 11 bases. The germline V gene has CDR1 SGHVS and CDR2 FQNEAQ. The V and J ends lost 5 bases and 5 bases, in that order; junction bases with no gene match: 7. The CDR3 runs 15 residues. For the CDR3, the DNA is TGTGCCAGCAGCAAGAGGACAGGGGGCGCGGAGACCCAGTACTTC. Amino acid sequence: CASSKRTGGAETQYF. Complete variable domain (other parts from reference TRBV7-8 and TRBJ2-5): GAGVSQSPRYKVAKRGQDVALRCDPISGHVSLFWYQQALGQGPEFLTYFQNEAQLDKSGLPSDRFFAERPEGSVSTLKIQRTQQEDSAVYLCASSKRTGGAETQYFGPGTRLLVL.